The 21 T cell receptor beta chains presented below share a single source sample, sequenced in a study of CD8+CD57+ T cells in acquired aplastic anemia. Patients picked for sequencing had shown CD8+CD57+ cell expansion detected by flow cytometry. For CDR3 and TCR beta VDJ profiling, genomic DNA was the template used. TCRdb analysed the reads with MiXCR anew, one entry per CDR3 protein. Of hundreds of thousands of distinct CDR3 sequences in the sample, roughly 34% are singletons; the top ten hold less than 1%. Sequenced sample: sorted CD4+, CD8+, or CD8+CD57+ T cells (not recorded which) from PBMCs. The receptors were gathered from a human donor with aplastic anemia.

Worth noting for this clonotype: A much larger clone lies a single base off, so this may be a read error. This sequence joins TRBV20-1 and TRBJ1-2; D unresolved. The CDR3 has 17 residues. CDR1 is DFQATT and CDR2 is SNEGSKA in the germline V gene (reference sequence). The CDR3 region is CSASEELTHPLNCGYTF. The CDR3, as DNA: TGCAGTGCTAGTGAAGAACTGACCCACCCGCTGAACTGTGGCTACACCTTC.

There are a few counts of this clonotype. The J gene is TRBJ2-1, the V gene TRBV6-6; 7 nucleotides line up with TRBD2. The CDR3 covers 15 residues. CDR1 and CDR2 (germline): MNHNY, SVGAGI (reference sequence). Germline trimming cut 2 bases from V and 8 bases from J; bases unmatched to any gene: 9. CDR3 region: CASSYGGHAGDEQFF. The CDR3 DNA reads as TGTGCCAGCAGTTACGGAGGGCACGCGGGAGATGAGCAGTTCTTC.

V is TRBV7-8 and J is TRBJ2-2; D uncertain. CDR3 length equals 16 residues. V lost 4 bases to trimming and J lost 0 bases, with 12 bases between them. Germline values: CDR1 SGHVS, CDR2 FQNEAQ. This chain's CDR3 is CASSSFVAANTGELFF. DNA for the CDR3: TGTGCCAGCAGCTCATTCGTGGCCGCGAACACCGGGGAGCTGTTTTTT.

This clonotype came up many times. The chain uses TRBV15 and TRBJ2-7, with 8 positions matching TRBD1. CDR1 and CDR2 from the germline V gene are LNHNV and YYDKDF (reference sequence). J lost 5 bases, V lost 1 base, and 7 bases had no gene match. This CDR3 comprises 15 residues. DNA of the CDR3: TGTGCCACCAGCAGAGCCGGGACAGGTCCCCACGAGCAGTACTTC. Protein product: CATSRAGTGPHEQYF.

The table lists this clonotype with many counts. One end of the junction does not line up with germline, which may come from a read error. J is TRBJ2-7 and V is TRBV5-1; 7 bases align to TRBD2. CDR1 and CDR2 from the germline V gene are SGHRS and YFSETQ. The CDR3 contains 13 residues. The CDR3 region is CASSLAETYEQYF. Written as DNA, the CDR3 is TGTGCCAGCAGCCTAGCGGAAACCTACGAGCAGTACTTC.

With respect to this clonotype: Possible read error: a much larger clone is one base away. V gene TRBV11-2 combines with J gene TRBJ1-2; D not resolved. The CDR3 is made up of 13 amino acids. Germline CDR1 is SGHAT and CDR2 is FQNNGV. CDR3 DNA sequence: TGCGCCAGCAGCCCGTCCCGTGAGGATGGCTGCACCTTC. This gives the protein CASSPSREDGCTF.

This clonotype was detected a few times. This sequence joins TRBV2 and TRBJ1-2; maybe TRBD1 (6 bases). This CDR3 has 14 amino acids. Trimming removed 3 bases from V and 5 bases from J, with 13 bases in between. The germline V gene has CDR1 SNHLY and CDR2 FYNNEI. The CDR3 sequence is CASSDSGGWYGYTF. DNA of the CDR3: TGTGCCAGCAGTGATAGCGGGGGCTGGTATGGCTACACCTTC.

V is TRBV11-2 and J is TRBJ2-2; D may be TRBD1 or TRBD2 (5 bases each). CDR3 size: 16 residues. Germline CDR1 is SGHAT and CDR2 is FQNNGV. Trimming pared 4 bases from V and 2 bases from J, leaving 14 bases between. Written as DNA, the CDR3 is TGTGCCAGCAGCTCCTTAGCCGGGACCAACACCGGGGAGCTGTTTTTT. Protein product: CASSSLAGTNTGELFF.

This clonotype has a handful of counts. The chain has TRBV11-2 and TRBJ2-3; 7 positions agree with TRBD2. The CDR3 length is 15 residues. Germline CDR1 is SGHAT and CDR2 is FQNNGV. With V trimmed by 5 bases and J by 5 bases, 10 bases remained unmatched. The CDR3: CASSQRGGGGDTQYF. The CDR3 DNA follows: TGTGCCAGCAGCCAAAGGGGCGGGGGAGGAGATACGCAGTATTTT.

This clonotype came up many times. The chain couples TRBV29-1 to TRBJ1-4; D may be TRBD1 (6 bases). The CDR3 sequence is 16 residues long. Trimming left V 6 bases short and J 3 bases short, with 20 bases between. The V gene's germline CDR1 is SQVTM and CDR2 ANQGSEA. CDR3: CSVRGGQSESNEKLFF. The DNA of the CDR3 is TGCAGCGTCCGGGGAGGACAGTCGGAATCTAATGAAAAACTGTTTTTT.

This clonotype was observed a handful of times. The rearrangement uses TRBV4-1 and TRBJ1-6; weak D call: TRBD1 (6 bases). V lost 3 bases to trimming and J lost 7 bases, with 16 bases between them. Germline CDR1 and CDR2: MGHRA and YSYEKL. This CDR3 region has 16 residues. The CDR3 region is CASSQAGARGNSPLHF. The CDR3 DNA reads as TGCGCCAGCAGCCAGGCAGGGGCCCGGGGGAATTCACCCCTCCACTTT.

This clonotype came up many times. J is TRBJ1-4 and V is TRBV2; TRBD1 is a possible D gene (5 bases). The V end lost 5 bases, the J end lost 8 bases, and 15 bases lay between the germline ends. Germline V lookup: CDR1 SNHLY, CDR2 FYNNEI. This CDR3 is 14 amino acids long. CDR3 amino acids: CASSPTGLTEKLFF. The CDR3 nucleotides read TGTGCCAGCAGTCCCACAGGCCTGACCGAAAAACTGTTTTTT. Filled out from reference TRBV2 and TRBJ1-4, the complete variable domain reads EPEVTQTPSHQVTQMGQEVILRCVPISNHLYFYWYRQILGQKVEFLVSFYNNEISEKSEIFDDQFSVERPDGSNFTLKIRSTKLEDSAMYFCASSPTGLTEKLFFGSGTQLSVL.

This chain connects TRBV19 to TRBJ1-2; D may be TRBD1 (6 bases). Germline V lookup: CDR1 LNHDA, CDR2 SQIVND (reference sequence). The V gene lost 3 bases and the J gene lost 3 bases, with 11 bases spanning the gap. This CDR3 region has 14 residues. Written as DNA, the CDR3 is TGTGCCAGTAGTATCTGGGGGCGCGACTATGGCTACACCTTC. Translating it yields CASSIWGRDYGYTF. The full variable domain, completed using reference TRBV19 and TRBJ1-2, is DGGITQSPKYLFRKEGQNVTLSCEQNLNHDAMYWYRQDPGQGLRLIYYSQIVNDFQKGDIAEGYSVSREKKESFPLTVTSAQKNPTAFYLCASSIWGRDYGYTFGSGTRLTVV.

On this clonotype: In this CDR3 the conserved last residue, phenylalanine or tryptophan, is missing, so a read error is likely. The DNA is left out, because the CDR3 cannot be placed on it with certainty; the CDR3 is given as TCRdb lists it. The chain employs TRBV10-3 and TRBJ1-1; no check of the table's D call, TRBD1, against the DNA was made. The germline CDR1 and CDR2 sequences are ENHRY and SYGVKD. The CDR3 has 9 residues if both end residues are counted. The CDR3 is CASRQGLDS.

The J gene is TRBJ2-7, the V gene TRBV10-1, with 9 bases fitting TRBD1. Germline V gene data show CDR1 as WNHNN and CDR2 as SYGVQD (reference sequence). With V trimmed by 6 bases and J by 1 base, 4 bases remained unmatched. This CDR3 spans 14 amino acids. DNA for the CDR3: TGCGCCAGCAGACCCGGGACAGGGTCCTACGAGCAGTACTTC. Translating it yields CASRPGTGSYEQYF.

The sample holds many counts of this clonotype. The chain couples TRBV2 to TRBJ1-1, with D possibly being TRBD1 (5 bases). The germline V gene encodes CDR1 SNHLY and CDR2 FYNNEI. Trimming took 5 bases from V and 4 from J, leaving 11 bases between them. The CDR3 loop spans 13 amino acids. The CDR3 loop reads CASSFGAPTEAFF. In DNA form, the CDR3 reads TGTGCCAGCAGTTTCGGGGCCCCCACTGAAGCTTTCTTT.

This clonotype was recorded many times. The chain links TRBV7-9 to TRBJ2-1; 8 nucleotides match TRBD2. This CDR3 has 13 amino acids. Germline V gives CDR1 SEHNR, CDR2 FQNEAQ (reference sequence). The junction had 3 bases not matched to a gene; V was cut back by 4 bases and J by 7 bases. CDR3 residues: CASSSGGGNEQFF. In DNA, the CDR3 is TGTGCCAGCAGCTCCGGGGGGGGGAATGAGCAGTTCTTC.

As to this clonotype: Just one base apart from a much larger clone, this may be a read error. This chain uses TRBV5-6 with TRBJ2-7, with 9 bases fitting TRBD1. With 4 bases clipped from V and 5 bases from J, the junction kept 7 bases outside the gene matches. The CDR3 totals 14 residues. Germline-derived CDR1 and CDR2 are SGHDT and YYEEEE. The CDR3 DNA reads TGTGCCAGCAGCCGAGGGACAGGGATAAACGAGCAGTACTTC. Its translation is CASSRGTGINEQYF. The variable domain in full, with the rest retrieved from reference TRBV5-6 and TRBJ2-7, is DAGVTQSPTHLIKTRGQQVTLRCSPKSGHDTVSWYQQALGQGPQFIFQYYEEEERQRGNFPDRFSGHQFPNYSSELNVNALLLGDSALYLCASSRGTGINEQYFGPGTRLTVT.

This clonotype has ten or more counts. This sequence joins TRBV10-1 and TRBJ1-5; D unclear. CDR3 size: 15 residues. The V end was cut by 0 bases, the J end by 1 base, with 7 bases between. Germline loops: CDR1 WNHNN, CDR2 SYGVQD (reference sequence). CDR3 protein: CASSESGDSNQPQHF. The CDR3 DNA sequence: TGCGCCAGCAGTGAGTCTGGAGACAGCAATCAGCCCCAGCATTTT.

In its sample, this clonotype was seen a few times. A read error may explain this, as a much larger clone is one base away. The V and J genes are TRBV19 and TRBJ1-2, with D uncertain. CDR1 is LNHDA and CDR2 is SQIVND in the germline V gene (reference sequence). The CDR3 extends over 14 amino acids. V shed 5 bases and J shed 2 bases, with 12 bases lying between them. CDR3 sequence (DNA): TGTGCCAGTAGTGATACGCCTGCGAACTATGGCTACACCTTC. This encodes CASSDTPANYGYTF.

The rearrangement joins TRBV14 to TRBJ1-4; D might be TRBD1 (6 bases). CDR1 and CDR2 from the germline V gene are SGHDN and FVKESK. V was clipped by 1 base and J by 8 bases, with 17 bases between them. This CDR3 contains 16 residues. The CDR3 sequence: CASSQVGVMGAEKLFF. The CDR3 nucleotides read TGTGCCAGCAGCCAAGTAGGAGTTATGGGGGCCGAAAAACTGTTTTTT.